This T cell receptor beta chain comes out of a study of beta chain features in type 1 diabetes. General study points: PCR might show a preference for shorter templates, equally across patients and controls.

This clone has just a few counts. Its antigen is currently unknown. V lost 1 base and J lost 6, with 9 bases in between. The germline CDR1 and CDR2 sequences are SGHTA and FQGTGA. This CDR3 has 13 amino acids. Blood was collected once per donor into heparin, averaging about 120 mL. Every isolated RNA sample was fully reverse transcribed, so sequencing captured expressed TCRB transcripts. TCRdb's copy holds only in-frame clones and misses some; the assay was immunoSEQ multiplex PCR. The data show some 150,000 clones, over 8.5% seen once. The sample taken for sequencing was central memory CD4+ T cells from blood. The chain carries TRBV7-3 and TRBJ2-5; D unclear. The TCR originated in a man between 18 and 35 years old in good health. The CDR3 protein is CASSLSGRKTQYF. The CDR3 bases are TGTGCCAGCAGCTTAAGTGGTCGCAAGACCCAGTACTTC.